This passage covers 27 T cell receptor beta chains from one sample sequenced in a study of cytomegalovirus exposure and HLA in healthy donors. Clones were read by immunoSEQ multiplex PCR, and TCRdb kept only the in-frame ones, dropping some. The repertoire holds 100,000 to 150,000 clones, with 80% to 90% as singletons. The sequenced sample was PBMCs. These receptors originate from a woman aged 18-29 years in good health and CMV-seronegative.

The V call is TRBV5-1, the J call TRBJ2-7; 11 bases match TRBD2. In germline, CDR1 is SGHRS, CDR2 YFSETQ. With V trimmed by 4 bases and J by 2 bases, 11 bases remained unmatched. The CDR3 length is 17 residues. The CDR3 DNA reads TGCGCCAGCAGCCCCGGCTCTAGCGGGGGGTCTACCTACGAGCAGTACTTC. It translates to CASSPGSSGGSTYEQYF.

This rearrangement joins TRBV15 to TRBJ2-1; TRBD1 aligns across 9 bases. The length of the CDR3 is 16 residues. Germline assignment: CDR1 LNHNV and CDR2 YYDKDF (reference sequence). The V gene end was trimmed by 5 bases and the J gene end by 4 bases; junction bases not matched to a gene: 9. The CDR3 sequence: CATSPGQGRVYNEQFF. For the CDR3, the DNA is TGTGCCACCAGCCCCGGACAGGGGAGGGTATACAATGAGCAGTTCTTC.

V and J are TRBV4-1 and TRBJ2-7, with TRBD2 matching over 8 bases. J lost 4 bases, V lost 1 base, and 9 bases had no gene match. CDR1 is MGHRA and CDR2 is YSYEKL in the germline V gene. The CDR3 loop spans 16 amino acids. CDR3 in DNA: TGCGCCAGCAGCCAAGTAGCCCGGGGGGGGAGGTACGAGCAGTACTTC. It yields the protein CASSQVARGGRYEQYF.

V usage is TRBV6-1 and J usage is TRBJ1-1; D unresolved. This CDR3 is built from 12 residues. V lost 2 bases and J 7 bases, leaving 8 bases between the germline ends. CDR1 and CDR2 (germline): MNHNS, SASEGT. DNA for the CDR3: TGTGCCAGCAGTGAACGGAGGGTTGAAGCTTTCTTT. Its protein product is CASSERRVEAFF.

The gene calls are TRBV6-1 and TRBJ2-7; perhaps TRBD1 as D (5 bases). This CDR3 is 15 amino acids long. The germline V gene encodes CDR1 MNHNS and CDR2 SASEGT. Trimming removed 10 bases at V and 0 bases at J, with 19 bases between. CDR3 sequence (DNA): TGTGCCATCAACGGAAAGGGGTATCTCTCCTACGAGCAGTACTTC. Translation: CAINGKGYLSYEQYF.

CDR3 bases: TGTGCCAGCAGGATCGGTGCGGATACGCAGTATTTT. This gives the protein CASRIGADTQYF. This sequence joins TRBV2 and TRBJ2-3; no firm D call. The V gene's germline CDR1 is SNHLY and CDR2 FYNNEI. The CDR3 runs 12 residues. Trimming removed 6 bases at V and 6 bases at J, with 10 bases between.

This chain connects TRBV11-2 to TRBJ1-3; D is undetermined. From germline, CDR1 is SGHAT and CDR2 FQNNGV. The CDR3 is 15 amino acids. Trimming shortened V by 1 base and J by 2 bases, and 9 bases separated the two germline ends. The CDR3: CASSLAVYPGNTIYF. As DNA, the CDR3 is TGTGCCAGCAGCTTAGCAGTTTATCCTGGAAACACCATATATTTT.

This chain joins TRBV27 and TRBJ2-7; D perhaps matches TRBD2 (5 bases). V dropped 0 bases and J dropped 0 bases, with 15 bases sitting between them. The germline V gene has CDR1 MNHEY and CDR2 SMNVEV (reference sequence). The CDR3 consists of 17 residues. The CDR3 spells CASSLSNRTAISYEQYF. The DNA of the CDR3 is TGTGCCAGCAGTTTATCGAATAGGACTGCAATCTCCTACGAGCAGTACTTC.

Here the CDR3 DNA reads TGTGCCAGCAGCACTAGCGGGGGGGTCACAGATACGCAGTATTTT. Translated: CASSTSGGVTDTQYF. V is TRBV9 and J is TRBJ2-3, with 13 bases lining up with TRBD2. Germline V CDR1 and CDR2: SGDLS, YYNGEE. The CDR3 spans 15 residues. V lost 4 bases, J lost 2 bases, and 1 base stayed unmatched.

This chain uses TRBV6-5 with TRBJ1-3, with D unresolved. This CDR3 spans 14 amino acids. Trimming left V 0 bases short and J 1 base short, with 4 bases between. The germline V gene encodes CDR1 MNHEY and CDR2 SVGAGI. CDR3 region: CASSYSGSGNTIYF. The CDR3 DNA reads TGTGCCAGCAGTTACTCCGGTTCTGGAAACACCATATATTTT.

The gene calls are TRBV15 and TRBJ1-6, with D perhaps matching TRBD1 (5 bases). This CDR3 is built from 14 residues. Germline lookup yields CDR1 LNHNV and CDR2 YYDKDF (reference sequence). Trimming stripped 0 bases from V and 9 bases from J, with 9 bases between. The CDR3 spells CATSRDQGVSPLHF. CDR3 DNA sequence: TGTGCCACCAGCAGAGACCAGGGCGTTTCACCCCTCCACTTT.

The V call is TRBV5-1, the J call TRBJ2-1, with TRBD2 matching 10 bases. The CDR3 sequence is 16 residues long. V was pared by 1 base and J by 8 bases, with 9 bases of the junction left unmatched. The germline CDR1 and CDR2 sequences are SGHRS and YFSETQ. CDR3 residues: CASSLSQLAGYDEQFF. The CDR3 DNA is TGCGCCAGCAGCTTGAGTCAACTAGCGGGGTACGATGAGCAGTTCTTC.

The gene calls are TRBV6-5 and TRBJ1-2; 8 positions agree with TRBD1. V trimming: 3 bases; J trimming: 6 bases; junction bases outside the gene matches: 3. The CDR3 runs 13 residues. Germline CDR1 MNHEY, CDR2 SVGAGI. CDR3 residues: CASSYKTGDGYTF. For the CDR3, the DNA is TGTGCCAGCAGTTATAAGACAGGGGATGGCTACACCTTC.

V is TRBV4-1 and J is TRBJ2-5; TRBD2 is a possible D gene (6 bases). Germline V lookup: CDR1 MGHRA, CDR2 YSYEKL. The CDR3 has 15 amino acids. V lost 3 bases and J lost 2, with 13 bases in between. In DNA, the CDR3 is TGCGCCAGCAGCCAGCAGGGTGGGGGGCAAGAGACCCAGTACTTC. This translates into CASSQQGGGQETQYF.

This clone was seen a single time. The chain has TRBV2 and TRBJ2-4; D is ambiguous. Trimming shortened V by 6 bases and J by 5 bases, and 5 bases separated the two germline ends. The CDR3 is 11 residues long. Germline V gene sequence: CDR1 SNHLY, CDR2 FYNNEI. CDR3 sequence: CASRGENIQYF. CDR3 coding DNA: TGTGCCAGCAGAGGAGAAAACATTCAGTACTTC.

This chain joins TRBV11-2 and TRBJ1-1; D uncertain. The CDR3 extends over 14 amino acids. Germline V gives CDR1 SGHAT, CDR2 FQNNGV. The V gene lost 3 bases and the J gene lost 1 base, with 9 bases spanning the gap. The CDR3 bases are TGTGCCAGCAGCTTTAATCTAGGGAACACTGAAGCTTTCTTT. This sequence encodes CASSFNLGNTEAFF. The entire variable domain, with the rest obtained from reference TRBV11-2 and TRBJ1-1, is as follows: EAGVAQSPRYKIIEKRQSVAFWCNPISGHATLYWYQQILGQGPKLLIQFQNNGVVDDSQLPKDRFSAERLKGVDSTLKIQPAKLEDSAVYLCASSFNLGNTEAFFGQGTRLTVV.

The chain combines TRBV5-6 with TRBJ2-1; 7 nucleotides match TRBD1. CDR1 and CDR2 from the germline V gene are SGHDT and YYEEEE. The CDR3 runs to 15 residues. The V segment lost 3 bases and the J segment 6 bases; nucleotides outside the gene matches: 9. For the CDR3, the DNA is TGTGCCAGCAGCTCAGGGACAGTTAACTCCAATGAGCAGTTCTTC. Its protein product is CASSSGTVNSNEQFF.

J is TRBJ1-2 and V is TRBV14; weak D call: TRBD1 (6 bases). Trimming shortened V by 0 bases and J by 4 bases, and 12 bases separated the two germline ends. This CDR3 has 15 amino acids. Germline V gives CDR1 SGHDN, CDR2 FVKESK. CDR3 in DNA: TGTGCCAGCAGCCAAGACGCGGGGGCCTCCTATGGCTACACCTTC. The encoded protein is CASSQDAGASYGYTF.

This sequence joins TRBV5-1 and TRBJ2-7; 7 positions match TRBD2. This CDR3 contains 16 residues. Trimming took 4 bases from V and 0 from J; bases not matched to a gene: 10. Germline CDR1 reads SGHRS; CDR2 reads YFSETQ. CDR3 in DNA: TGCGCCAGCAGCGTAAATTCAGCGGGGATCTCCTACGAGCAGTACTTC. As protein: CASSVNSAGISYEQYF.

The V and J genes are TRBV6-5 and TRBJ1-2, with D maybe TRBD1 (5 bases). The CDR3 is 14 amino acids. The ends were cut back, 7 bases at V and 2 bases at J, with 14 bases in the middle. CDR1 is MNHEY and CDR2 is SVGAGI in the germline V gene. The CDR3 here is CASKSGYLNYGYTF. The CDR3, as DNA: TGTGCCAGCAAATCAGGGTATCTAAACTATGGCTACACCTTC.

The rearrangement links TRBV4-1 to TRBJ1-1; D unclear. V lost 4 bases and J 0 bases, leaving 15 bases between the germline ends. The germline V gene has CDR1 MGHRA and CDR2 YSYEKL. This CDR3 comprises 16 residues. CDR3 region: CASSLKEAGLNTEAFF. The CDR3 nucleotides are TGCGCCAGCAGCCTTAAAGAGGCGGGGTTGAACACTGAAGCTTTCTTT.

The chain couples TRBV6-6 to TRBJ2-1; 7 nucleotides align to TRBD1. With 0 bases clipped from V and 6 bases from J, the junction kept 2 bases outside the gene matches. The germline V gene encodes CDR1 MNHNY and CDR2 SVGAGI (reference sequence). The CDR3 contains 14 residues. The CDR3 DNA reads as TGTGCCAGCAGTTACTCAGGGGGCCGCAATGAGCAGTTCTTC. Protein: CASSYSGGRNEQFF.

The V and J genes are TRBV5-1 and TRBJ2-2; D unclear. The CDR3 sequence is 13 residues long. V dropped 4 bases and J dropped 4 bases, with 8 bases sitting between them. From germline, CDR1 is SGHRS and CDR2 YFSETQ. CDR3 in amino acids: CASSRDSTGELFF. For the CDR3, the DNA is TGCGCCAGCAGCAGAGACTCCACCGGGGAGCTGTTTTTT.

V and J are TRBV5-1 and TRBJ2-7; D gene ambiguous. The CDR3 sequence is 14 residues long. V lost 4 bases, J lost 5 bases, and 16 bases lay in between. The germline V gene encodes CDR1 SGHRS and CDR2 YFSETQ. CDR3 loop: CASSGNTVVHEQYF. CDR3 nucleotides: TGCGCCAGCAGCGGAAACACAGTTGTCCACGAGCAGTACTTC.

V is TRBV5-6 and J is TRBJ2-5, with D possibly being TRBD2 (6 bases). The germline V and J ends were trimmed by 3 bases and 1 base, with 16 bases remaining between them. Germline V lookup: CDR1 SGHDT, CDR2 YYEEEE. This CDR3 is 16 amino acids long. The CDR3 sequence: CASSSPGGYFQETQYF. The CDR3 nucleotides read TGTGCCAGCAGCTCCCCCGGGGGATACTTCCAAGAGACCCAGTACTTC.

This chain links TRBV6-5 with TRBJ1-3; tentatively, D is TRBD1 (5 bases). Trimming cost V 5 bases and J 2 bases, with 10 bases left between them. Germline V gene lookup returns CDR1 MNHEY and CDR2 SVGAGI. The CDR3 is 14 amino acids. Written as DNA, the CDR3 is TGTGCCAGCAGTCAGGGCAGGGCTGGAAACACCATATATTTT. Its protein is CASSQGRAGNTIYF.

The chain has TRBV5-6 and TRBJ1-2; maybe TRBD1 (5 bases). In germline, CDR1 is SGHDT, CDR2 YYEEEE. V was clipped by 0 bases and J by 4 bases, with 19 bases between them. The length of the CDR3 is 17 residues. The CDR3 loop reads CASSLVGFSGLIYGYTF. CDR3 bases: TGTGCCAGCAGCTTGGTTGGATTTTCAGGGTTAATCTATGGCTACACCTTC.